This record looks at one T cell receptor beta chain sequence and its context. CDR3 length equals 16 residues. Germline-derived CDR1 and CDR2 are SGHVS and FNYEAQ. The V end lost 5 bases, the J end lost 6 bases, and 17 bases lay between the germline ends. The data were produced by immunoSEQ multiplex PCR, yet TCRdb's version contains in-frame clones alone and is incomplete. The sample shows approximately 47,000 clones, 80% to 95% of them seen only once. This sample was taken from a study of OX40 agonist ivuxolimab in advanced cancers. The sequences come from CD4+ or CD8+ T cells sorted from blood, collected in a trial of the OX40 agonist ivuxolimab. The chain recombines TRBV7-6 with TRBJ1-6; D might be TRBD1 (6 bases). The TCR originated in an adult with an advanced solid tumor such as melanoma, head and neck, liver or kidney cancer. The CDR3 coding sequence is TGTGCCAGCAGCCTCCGCGCGACAGGTTTTAATTCACCCCTCCACTTT. This codes for CASSLRATGFNSPLHF.